These 7 T cell receptor beta chains came from one sample sequenced in a study of T-cell memory formation after mild COVID-19 (dated by TCRdb to about 2021). The library was obtained by 5' RACE. The instrument was an Illumina NovaSeq 6000. TCRdb trimmed the raw reads at Q25, called clones with MiXCR and kept productive beta chains. Merged by CDR3 protein, the rows form single entries marked with the most common genes and DNA. A total of about 470,000 distinct CDR3 sequences appear in this sample, around 25% of them only once. Around 12% of the sample belongs to the ten largest clones. Sequenced material: PBMCs or a T cell subset sorted from them (not recorded which). The receptors were gathered from an adult woman who had mild COVID-19 (a few samples of this study predate the infection). The sample titles of this study are shuffled in the database, so cell type and time point are left out; the donor was told from shared clones.

This clonotype has just a few counts. The V call is TRBV25-1, the J call TRBJ1-2, with no clear D. The germline gives CDR1 MGHDK, CDR2 SYGVNS. The CDR3 length is 12 residues. The V and J ends lost 3 bases and 1 base respectively, with 3 bases between them. The chain's CDR3 is CASSDNNYGYTF. The CDR3 bases are TGTGCCAGCAGTGACAATAACTATGGCTACACCTTC.

The gene calls are TRBV7-9 and TRBJ2-1, with TRBD2 matching over 10 bases. In germline, CDR1 is SEHNR, CDR2 FQNEAQ (reference sequence). V gave up 4 bases and J gave up 4 bases; unmatched junction bases: 7. This CDR3 has 16 amino acids. Written as DNA, the CDR3 is TGTGCCAGCAGCTCCCCTACTAGCGGGGCTTACAATGAGCAGTTCTTC. Amino acids: CASSSPTSGAYNEQFF. Based on the CDR3 plus reference TRBV7-9 and TRBJ2-1, the full variable domain is DTGVSQNPRHKITKRGQNVTFRCDPISEHNRLYWYRQTLGQGPEFLTYFQNEAQLEKSRLLSDRFSAERPKGSFSTLEIQRTEQGDSAMYLCASSSPTSGAYNEQFFGPGTRLTVL.

This clonotype was counted between two and nine times. The chain links TRBV12-3 or TRBV12-4 to TRBJ2-1, with D tentatively TRBD2 (6 bases). This CDR3 region has 12 residues. V was shortened by 11 bases and J by 2 bases, with 10 bases between the two germline ends. CDR3 sequence (DNA): TGTGCCGTAGCGGTCACCTACAATGAGCAGTTCTTC. Translated: CAVAVTYNEQFF.

This CDR3 reads CASSLTGGGGTGELFF. CDR3 sequence (DNA): TGTGCCAGCAGCTTAACCGGGGGCGGAGGAACCGGGGAGCTGTTTTTT. V usage is TRBV7-8 and J usage is TRBJ2-2, with D perhaps matching TRBD1 or TRBD2 (6 bases each). Trimming cost V 2 bases and J 5 bases, with 15 bases left between them. The CDR3 has 16 amino acids. Germline V gene lookup returns CDR1 SGHVS and CDR2 FQNEAQ.

The rearrangement uses TRBV5-6 and TRBJ1-5; D is perhaps TRBD1 (5 bases). CDR1 SGHDT and CDR2 YYEEEE come from the germline V gene. V shed 4 bases and J shed 8 bases, with 16 bases lying between them. The CDR3 contains 14 residues. CDR3 loop: CASSRWGDLEPQHF. The CDR3 nucleotides read TGTGCCAGCAGCCGGTGGGGGGACTTAGAGCCCCAGCATTTT.

The chain joins TRBV4-3 to TRBJ2-3; TRBD2 aligns across 8 bases. Germline CDR1 reads LGHNA; CDR2 reads YSLEER. Trimming removed 0 bases from V and 10 bases from J; junction bases left unmatched: 6. The CDR3 is 14 amino acids. The CDR3 bases are TGCGCCAGCAGCCAAGATAACGGAGCGGGGGCGCAGTATTTT. Protein sequence: CASSQDNGAGAQYF.

This clonotype was observed a few times. J is TRBJ1-2 and V is TRBV12-3 or TRBV12-4; unclear D gene. The CDR3 runs 15 residues. The V end lost 3 bases, the J end lost 5 bases, and 16 bases lay between the germline ends. The DNA for the CDR3 is TGTGCCAGCAGTTTGTTTCCGGGCCTAGCGTATGGCTACACCTTC. Translated, it gives CASSLFPGLAYGYTF.